This T cell receptor beta chain stems from a study of T cell changes during pregnancy in multiple sclerosis. The CDR3 spans 13 residues. Germline trimming cut 10 bases from V and 4 bases from J; bases unmatched to any gene: 1. In germline, CDR1 is SGHTA, CDR2 FQGTGA. The data were produced by immunoSEQ multiplex PCR, yet TCRdb's version contains in-frame clones alone and is incomplete. The table records roughly 29,000 clones, 85% to 95% of them present only once. The receptor was derived from a female donor with multiple sclerosis, enrolled in a pregnancy study. The rearrangement uses TRBV7-3 and TRBJ2-3; 14 positions match TRBD2. Material: CD8+ T cells from peripheral blood mononuclear cells, obtained before pregnancy. The DNA of the CDR3 is TGTGCCACGGGACTAGCGGGGGCAGATACGCAGTATTTT. Translated: CATGLAGADTQYF.